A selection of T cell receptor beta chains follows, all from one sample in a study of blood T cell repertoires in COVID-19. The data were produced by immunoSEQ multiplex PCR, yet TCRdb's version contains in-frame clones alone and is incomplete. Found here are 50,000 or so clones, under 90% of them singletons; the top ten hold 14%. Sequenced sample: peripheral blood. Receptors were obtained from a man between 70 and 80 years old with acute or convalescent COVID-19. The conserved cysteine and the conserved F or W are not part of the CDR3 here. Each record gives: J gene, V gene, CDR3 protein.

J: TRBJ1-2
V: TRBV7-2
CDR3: ASSFTPGQEGGYT

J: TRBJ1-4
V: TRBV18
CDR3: ASSPLPAGQGGEKLF

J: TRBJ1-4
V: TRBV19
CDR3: ASSIVDSLNPPGEKLF

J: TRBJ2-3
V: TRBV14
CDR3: ASSPGLAGAGTQY

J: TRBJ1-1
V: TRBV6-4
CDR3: ASSTRGRGTEAF

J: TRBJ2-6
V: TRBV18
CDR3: ASSRGESGANVLT

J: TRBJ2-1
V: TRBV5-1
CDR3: ASSLGEDNEQF

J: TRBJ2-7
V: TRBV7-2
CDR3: ASSPTFTSFHEQY

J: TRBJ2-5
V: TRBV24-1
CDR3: ATSGPTSGREETQY

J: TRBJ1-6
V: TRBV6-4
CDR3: ASSEQGGTPLH

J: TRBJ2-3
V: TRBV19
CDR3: ASKGDGTDTQY

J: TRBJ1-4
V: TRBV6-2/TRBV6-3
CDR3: ASSWGRLAANEKLF

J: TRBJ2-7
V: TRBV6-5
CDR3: ASSRPGTGVNEQY

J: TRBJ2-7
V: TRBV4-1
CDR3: ASRSGRSYEQY

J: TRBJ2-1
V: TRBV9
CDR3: ASSVAGGPGNEQF

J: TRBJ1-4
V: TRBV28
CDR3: ASSLGGTSNEKLF

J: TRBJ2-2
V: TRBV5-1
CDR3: ASSLQGMGTGELF

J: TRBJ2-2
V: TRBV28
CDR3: ASSLFLYTGELF

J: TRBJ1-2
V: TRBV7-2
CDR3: ASSLARAGSYT